The rows below give T cell receptor beta chains drawn from one sample of a study of T-cell memory formation after mild COVID-19. TCRdb independently ran MiXCR on the 5' RACE reads; one entry per CDR3 protein. Among 300,000 to 400,000 distinct CDR3 sequences listed, under 25% were seen once. Sequencing was done on a sample of PBMCs or a T cell subset sorted from them (not recorded which). These receptors were obtained from an adult woman who had mild COVID-19 (a few samples of this study predate the infection). Cell type and time point are not known. CDR3s include the opening cysteine and the closing phenylalanine or tryptophan. The order of the fields is J gene, D gene, V gene, clone size, CDR3 DNA, CDR3 protein. D genes are given only for firm matches. Only part of the rows carry a size: once, few, many, or a class if the clone is expanded.

J gene: TRBJ2-7; D gene: .; V gene: TRBV7-3; clone size: few; CDR3 DNA: TGTGCCAGCAGCTTAACTCCGGGTACGAGCGAGCAGTACTTC; CDR3 protein: CASSLTPGTSEQYF
J gene: TRBJ2-6; D gene: .; V gene: TRBV9; clone size: few; CDR3 DNA: TGTGCCAGCAGCTCCGGAGTAGGGGCATTGGATACTGGGGCCAACGTCCTGACTTTC; CDR3 protein: CASSSGVGALDTGANVLTF
J gene: TRBJ1-1; D gene: TRBD1; V gene: TRBV14; clone size: few; CDR3 DNA: TGTGCCAGCAGCTCCCAGTTCCTCAATACAGGGGTGAACACTGAAGCTTTCTTT; CDR3 protein: CASSSQFLNTGVNTEAFF
J gene: TRBJ2-1; D gene: TRBD2; V gene: TRBV11-2; clone size: .; CDR3 DNA: TGTGCCAGCCTTGGGGTAGCGGGATGGGGTGAGCAGTTCTTC; CDR3 protein: CASLGVAGWGEQFF
J gene: TRBJ2-7; D gene: .; V gene: TRBV10-3; clone size: .; CDR3 DNA: TGTGCCATCGCGTCTGAGGGGGAGCAGTACTTC; CDR3 protein: CAIASEGEQYF
J gene: TRBJ2-1; D gene: TRBD2; V gene: TRBV7-8; clone size: .; CDR3 DNA: TGTGCCAGCAGCTTAGATAGCGGGGGGGCCCCGAATGAGCAGTTCTTC; CDR3 protein: CASSLDSGGAPNEQFF
J gene: TRBJ2-1; D gene: TRBD1; V gene: TRBV7-6; clone size: .; CDR3 DNA: TGTGCCAGCAGCGGTTATTCGACAGGGGCGAATGAGCAGTTCTTC; CDR3 protein: CASSGYSTGANEQFF
J gene: TRBJ2-3; D gene: TRBD2; V gene: TRBV7-3; clone size: .; CDR3 DNA: TGTGCCAGCAGCGCCGGGACTAACGTTCGCACAGATACGCAGTATTTT; CDR3 protein: CASSAGTNVRTDTQYF
J gene: TRBJ2-2; D gene: .; V gene: TRBV4-1; clone size: .; CDR3 DNA: TGCGCCAGCAGCCAAGATTCGGCGGGGAACACCGGGGAGCTGTTTTTT; CDR3 protein: CASSQDSAGNTGELFF
J gene: TRBJ1-4; D gene: .; V gene: TRBV18; clone size: .; CDR3 DNA: TGTGCCAGCTCACCACAGCCACCGGTGGGGGCGCTGGGTGAAAAACTGTTTTTT; CDR3 protein: CASSPQPPVGALGEKLFF
J gene: TRBJ2-5; D gene: TRBD1; V gene: TRBV5-1; clone size: few; CDR3 DNA: TGCGCCAGCAGCTTCTTGACAGGGGTCCAGGAGACCCAGTACTTC; CDR3 protein: CASSFLTGVQETQYF
J gene: TRBJ1-5; D gene: .; V gene: TRBV12-5; clone size: .; CDR3 DNA: TGTGCTAGTGGTACAGGGTTTGGGCAGCCCCAGCATTTT; CDR3 protein: CASGTGFGQPQHF
J gene: TRBJ2-3; D gene: .; V gene: TRBV29-1; clone size: few; CDR3 DNA: TGCACCTACCAGAGGGGGGGCACAGATACGCAGTATTTT; CDR3 protein: CTYQRGGTDTQYF
J gene: TRBJ1-6; D gene: TRBD1; V gene: TRBV16; clone size: few; CDR3 DNA: TGTGCCAGCAGCCAATTAGGGGACAGGATAAATTCACCCCTCCACTTT; CDR3 protein: CASSQLGDRINSPLHF
J gene: TRBJ1-2; D gene: .; V gene: TRBV18; clone size: .; CDR3 DNA: TGTGCCAGCTCACCGACGGGGACCCCCTATGGCTACACCTTC; CDR3 protein: CASSPTGTPYGYTF
J gene: TRBJ2-5; D gene: .; V gene: TRBV4-1; clone size: .; CDR3 DNA: TGCGCCAGCAGCCAATTAATCAGGGAAGAGACCCAGTACTTC; CDR3 protein: CASSQLIREETQYF
J gene: TRBJ2-1; D gene: .; V gene: TRBV6-2/TRBV6-3; clone size: few; CDR3 DNA: TGTGCCAGCAGTTACGCCAATGAGCAGTTCTTC; CDR3 protein: CASSYANEQFF
J gene: TRBJ2-1; D gene: .; V gene: TRBV5-1; clone size: .; CDR3 DNA: TGCGCCAGCAGCTTGGCCCAAAACAATGAGCAGTTCTTC; CDR3 protein: CASSLAQNNEQFF
J gene: TRBJ2-7; D gene: TRBD1; V gene: TRBV6-6; clone size: .; CDR3 DNA: TGTGCCAGCAGTTTATCCGGGACAGGGAGCTACGAGCAGTACTTC; CDR3 protein: CASSLSGTGSYEQYF
J gene: TRBJ2-5; D gene: TRBD2; V gene: TRBV9; clone size: .; CDR3 DNA: TGTGCCAGCAGCCCGCAGAGGACTAGCGGTAATACGGAGACCCAGTACTTC; CDR3 protein: CASSPQRTSGNTETQYF
J gene: TRBJ2-2; D gene: TRBD1; V gene: TRBV2; clone size: .; CDR3 DNA: TGTGCCAGCAGTTTCGACAGGGCGACCACCGGGGAGCTGTTTTTT; CDR3 protein: CASSFDRATTGELFF
J gene: TRBJ2-2; D gene: .; V gene: TRBV20-1; clone size: few; CDR3 DNA: TGCAGTGCTAGGTCGGCGGAAAACACGAACACCGGGGAGCTGTTTTTT; CDR3 protein: CSARSAENTNTGELFF
J gene: TRBJ2-1; D gene: TRBD2; V gene: TRBV12-3/TRBV12-4; clone size: .; CDR3 DNA: TGTGCCAGCATTGTGATAGCGGGAGTACCTAGCCAGTTCTTC; CDR3 protein: CASIVIAGVPSQFF
J gene: TRBJ2-7; D gene: .; V gene: TRBV18; clone size: few; CDR3 DNA: TGTGCCAGCTCACCATCGGGGAGCGAGCAGTACTTC; CDR3 protein: CASSPSGSEQYF
J gene: TRBJ2-3; D gene: .; V gene: TRBV7-8; clone size: few; CDR3 DNA: TGTGCCAGCAGCTCCCTTGGAGGGGTCTACACAGATACGCAGTATTTT; CDR3 protein: CASSSLGGVYTDTQYF
J gene: TRBJ2-5; D gene: TRBD1; V gene: TRBV5-6; clone size: .; CDR3 DNA: TGTGCCAGCAGCTTCGGACAGGCCCAAGAGACCCAGTACTTC; CDR3 protein: CASSFGQAQETQYF
J gene: TRBJ2-1; D gene: .; V gene: TRBV21-1; clone size: .; CDR3 DNA: TGTGCCAGCAGCAACGTACAGGGCCCCTACAATGAGCAGTTCTTC; CDR3 protein: CASSNVQGPYNEQFF
J gene: TRBJ1-1; D gene: .; V gene: TRBV4-1; clone size: many; CDR3 DNA: TGCGCCAGCAGCCAAGAACCTTCTTTGCTAAACACTGAAGCTTTCTTT; CDR3 protein: CASSQEPSLLNTEAFF
J gene: TRBJ2-7; D gene: .; V gene: TRBV5-1; clone size: .; CDR3 DNA: TGCGCCAGCAGCTACGACGGGTTCTCCTACGAGCAGTACTTC; CDR3 protein: CASSYDGFSYEQYF
J gene: TRBJ2-7; D gene: TRBD1; V gene: TRBV7-9; clone size: few; CDR3 DNA: TGTGCCAGCAGCGCAGTGCCGGGACAGGGTGGTTTCGAGCAGTACTTC; CDR3 protein: CASSAVPGQGGFEQYF
J gene: TRBJ1-5; D gene: .; V gene: TRBV5-1; clone size: few; CDR3 DNA: TGCGCCAGCAGCCCGGGGTTACATCAGCCCCAGCATTTT; CDR3 protein: CASSPGLHQPQHF